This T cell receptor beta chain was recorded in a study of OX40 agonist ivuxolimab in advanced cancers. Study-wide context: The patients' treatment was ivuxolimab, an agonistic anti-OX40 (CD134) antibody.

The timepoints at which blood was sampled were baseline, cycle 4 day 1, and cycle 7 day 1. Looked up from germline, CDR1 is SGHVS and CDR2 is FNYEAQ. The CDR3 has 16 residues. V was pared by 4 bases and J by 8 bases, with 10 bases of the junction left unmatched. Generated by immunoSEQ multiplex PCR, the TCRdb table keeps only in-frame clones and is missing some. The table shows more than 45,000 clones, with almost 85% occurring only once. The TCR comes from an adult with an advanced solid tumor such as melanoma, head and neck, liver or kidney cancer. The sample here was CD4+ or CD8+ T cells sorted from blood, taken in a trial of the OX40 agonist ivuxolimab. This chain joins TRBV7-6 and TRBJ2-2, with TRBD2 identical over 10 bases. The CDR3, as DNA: TGTGCCAGCAGCTACAGAGGACTAGCGGAGCCAGGGGAGCTGTTTTTT. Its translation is CASSYRGLAEPGELFF.